This T cell receptor beta chain was identified during a study of T cell responses to AZD1222 COVID-19 vaccine (dated by TCRdb to the early 2020s). Study-level background: AZD1222 recipients given second doses at about 4 weeks or at about 12 weeks were pooled, since spike-specific TCR depth and breadth were not found to differ between the two schedules. TCR sequencing was performed for 230 to 250 trial participants, of whom around 210 were given two doses of AZD1222 and about 25 were given two doses of MenACWY control vaccine. Trial participants were enrolled by age into subgroups of 18-55, 56-69 and 70-plus years, and roughly 160, 29 and 62 TCR-sequenced participants, respectively, were included in these subgroups.

Summary of the overall study and its limitations: Spike-specific TCR breadth and depth rose significantly after two AZD1222 doses compared with day 0 and with MenACWY recipients. Because no day 14 peak-response samples were available, the repertoires could be characterized only after the peak T cell response. In the small 56-69-year group, the increase in depth fell short of significance, most likely because of low power. Epitopes outside the regions mutated in the B.1.351 and B.1.1.7 variants were reportedly recognized by nearly half of the unique spike-specific TCRs. Only 5 to 7 AZD1222 recipients were SARS-CoV-2 seropositive at baseline, limiting conclusions about previously exposed vaccinees. The vaccine-associated CD4 TCRs covered the entire spike protein, and the dominant responses fell in regions 160-218 and 743-854. Participants were mostly white British, with more females than males. The authors suggested clonal diversity may have been underestimated.

The sample's time point label is to be understood as: baseline before first vaccination. The vaccinee samples were drawn from two UK trials, COV001 and COV002, one of which was a single-blind randomized controlled phase 2/3 trial testing AZD1222 (ChAdOx1 nCoV-19) in healthy adults. Trial participant PBMC samples were collected at day 0 and day 28 after the second dose for TCRbeta chain sequencing. With respect to this clone: What this receptor recognizes is not known. Base qualities are not recorded, but no much larger clone differs from it by a single base.

The CDR3 regions of human TCRbeta chains were subjected to immunosequencing. In the source study's methods: Repertoire TCRs were checked for matches against a reference library of SARS-CoV-2-specific TCRs that had been generated using the MIRA antigen-specificity platform. Breadth meant the fraction of unique TCRs that were SARS-CoV-2-associated, whereas depth meant the fraction of total T cells that were SARS-CoV-2-associated. Each spike-specific TCR was assigned to its reactive spike region and to a CD4 or CD8 class using the MIRA data. Log10-transformed breadth and depth values were compared by one-way ANOVA with Sidak's multiple comparisons tests. Here the immuneACCESS table is served through TCRdb, limited to in-frame sequences with V and J called. Missing clones are a known gap in these copies; in checked studies unresolved V genes cover under half, and the rest lacks a known reason. V and J calls and clone size are copied from that table; D and trimming were computed from the DNA. This sample gives over 150,000 clones in total; roughly 90% of them show up just once. 15% to 20% of the sample is taken by the ten largest.

Trimming costs V 6 bases and J 6 bases, and their ends lie 6 bases apart. In the germline V gene, CDR1 corresponds to SGHAT and CDR2 to FQNNGV. The CDR3 covers 11 residues, taking in both the cysteine and the phenylalanine. The read is trimmed to its CDR3 DNA, 33 bases read in frame from base 1. This TCR derives from an adult in good health. The V and J genes are TRBV11-2 and TRBJ2-1, with the D gene call left open. The sample here was peripheral blood, taken on day 0 of AZD1222 vaccination. The CDR3 reads CASRLTNEQFF. The DNA sequence follows: TGTGCCAGCAGGTTGACCAATGAGCAGTTCTTC.